This T cell receptor beta chain was sequenced in a study of blood T cell repertoires in COVID-19. CDR1 LGHDT and CDR2 YNNKEL come from the germline V gene (reference sequence). Trimming stripped 0 bases from V and 8 bases from J, with 10 bases between. The CDR3 extends over 14 amino acids. Profiled with immunoSEQ multiplex PCR; TCRdb holds only in-frame clones, not every one. Among around 200,000 clones listed, approximately 87% were seen once. This chain connects TRBV3-1 (or the pseudogene TRBV3-2) to TRBJ1-4; D is unresolved. This TCR was recovered from a woman aged 55-69 years with COVID-19, enrolled during active disease. The sequencing sample was made of peripheral blood. DNA of the CDR3: TGTGCCAGCAGCCAAGATCTTGGCAGAGAAAAACTGTTTTTT. Protein product: CASSQDLGREKLFF.